This T cell receptor beta chain appears in the sequencing data of a study of patients and donors after allogeneic stem cell transplantation. Germline V gene sequence: CDR1 KGHSH, CDR2 LQKENI. The CDR3 consists of 13 residues. The V gene lost 1 base and the J gene lost 2 bases, with 4 bases spanning the gap. TCRdb redid the calling of the RT-PCR reads with MiXCR, one entry per CDR3 protein. The table has about 110,000 distinct CDR3 sequences, 35% to 45% seen once. The sequence came from a human donor who was either an allogeneic HSCT recipient or a stem cell or donor lymphocyte infusion donor (not recorded which). It is not recorded whose cells these are; they may come from a transplant donor. This chain connects TRBV18 to TRBJ2-3; D is ambiguous. The sequenced sample was blood, either unsorted or a sorted T cell fraction (not recorded which). The CDR3 here is CASSPQATDTQYF. CDR3 DNA sequence: TGTGCCAGCTCACCACAAGCCACAGATACGCAGTATTTT.